This TCR beta chain stems from a study of T cell responses to AZD1222 COVID-19 vaccine. Study-level findings and limits: Just six AZD1222 recipients were seropositive at baseline.

The method was immunoSEQ multiplex PCR; TCRdb's version includes in-frame clones alone and lacks a portion of them. The sample consists of roughly 54,000 clones, more than 70% of them appearing once. Turning to this clone: The antigen remains unidentified.

Germline CDR1 is SQVTM and CDR2 is ANQGSEA. Trimming removed 6 bases from V and 2 bases from J, with 16 bases in between. The CDR3 sequence is 14 residues long. V usage is TRBV29-1 and J usage is TRBJ1-1, with no clear D. This receptor was obtained from an adult who received the AZD1222 COVID-19 vaccine. Sequenced here: peripheral blood, sampled 28 days after the second AZD1222 dose. In nucleotides, the CDR3 is TGCAGCGTACCCGGACCGACTACCAACACTGAAGCTTTCTTT. This encodes CSVPGPTTNTEAFF.